This TCR beta chain comes out of a study of cytomegalovirus exposure and HLA in healthy donors. About the research overall: In a later analysis, the roughly 110 validation repertoires were reported to have used the same platform as the roughly 600 first-cohort repertoires.

The J segment lost 0 bases and the V segment lost 5 bases, leaving 3 bases of the junction unmatched. The CDR3 is made up of 15 amino acids. The germline V gene has CDR1 SGHTA and CDR2 FQGNSA. Notes on this clone: What it binds is not known.

Profiled with immunoSEQ multiplex PCR; TCRdb holds only in-frame clones, not every one. Of roughly 95,000 clones in the sample, 85% were seen once. Findings and caveats of the study: A few CMV-associated chains proved CMV antigen-specific in vitro. High sensitivity and specificity were reportedly achieved when the classifier diagnosed cytomegalovirus status. Cytomegalovirus-associated status was assigned to 150 or so TCR beta chains.

The source is a man aged 18 to 29 in good health and CMV-seropositive. Sequencing input: PBMCs. The chain has TRBV7-2 and TRBJ2-1; 8 nucleotides match TRBD1. Written as DNA, the CDR3 is TGTGCCAGCAGCGCTACAGGGGGCTCCTACAATGAGCAGTTCTTC. It encodes CASSATGGSYNEQFF.